One and the same sample provided the 12 T cell receptor beta chains below, sequenced in a study of shared clonotypes between healthy human individuals. Produced via immunoSEQ multiplex PCR; TCRdb's table is partial and in-frame only. The sample carries over a million clones, about 75% recorded once. The source material was memory CD4+ T cells sorted from blood. Described subset: CD45RA-negative fraction. The receptors shown here come from a young man in good health.

The genes are TRBV9 and TRBJ2-7; D gene unclear. Trimming stripped 0 bases from V and 3 bases from J, with 16 bases between. Per germline, CDR1 SGDLS and CDR2 YYNGEE. This CDR3 has 16 amino acids. The CDR3: CASSVDGVRGSYEQYF. The CDR3 DNA sequence: TGTGCCAGCAGCGTAGATGGGGTAAGAGGAAGCTACGAGCAGTACTTC.

This sequence joins TRBV7-2 and TRBJ1-5; unclear D gene. The CDR3 sequence is 15 residues long. CDR1 and CDR2 from the germline V gene are SGHTA and FQGNSA. Deletions cut 3 bases from V and 2 bases from J, with 11 bases between. The DNA for the CDR3 is TGTGCCAGCAGCTTTAACAGCGAGGGCAATCAGCCCCAGCATTTT. It codes for CASSFNSEGNQPQHF.

This chain uses TRBV19 with TRBJ2-7; 8 bases agree with TRBD1. V shed 8 bases and J 1 base; nucleotides not matched to a gene: 4. CDR1 is LNHDA and CDR2 is SQIVND in the germline V gene (reference sequence). The CDR3 is made up of 13 amino acids. The CDR3 bases are TGTGCCAGTGGCAGGGGGCTGTCCTACGAGCAGTACTTC. Amino acid sequence: CASGRGLSYEQYF.

The chain joins TRBV5-1 to TRBJ2-3; possible D gene TRBD2, 6 bases. The CDR3 length is 16 residues. The V end lost 4 bases, the J end lost 5 bases, and 20 bases lay between the germline ends. The germline V gene has CDR1 SGHRS and CDR2 YFSETQ. CDR3 in amino acids: CASSIGPSEGQDTQYF. The CDR3 nucleotides are TGCGCCAGCAGCATCGGGCCTAGCGAGGGGCAAGATACGCAGTATTTT.

The chain carries TRBV9 and TRBJ1-2; 11 nucleotides match TRBD1. Germline V gene data show CDR1 as SGDLS and CDR2 as YYNGEE. The CDR3 is 15 amino acids. The ends lost 3 bases at V and 7 bases at J; junction bases unmatched: 8. This chain's CDR3 is CASSAKDRGRVGYTF. CDR3 coding DNA: TGTGCCAGCAGCGCTAAGGACAGGGGGCGCGTTGGCTACACCTTC.

For this clone: The sample holds other DNA sequences that translate to the same CDR3. The rearrangement uses TRBV6-5 and TRBJ2-7, with D possibly matching TRBD1 (5 bases). V lost 2 bases to trimming and J lost 2 bases, with 10 bases between them. The CDR3 runs 14 residues. Germline values: CDR1 MNHEY, CDR2 SVGAGI. In DNA, the CDR3 is TGTGCCAGCAGTTACGGGCAGGGTACCTACGAGCAGTACTTC. This translates into CASSYGQGTYEQYF.

This clone was found once. V usage is TRBV30 and J usage is TRBJ2-1; D uncertain. The CDR3 is 17 residues long. Germline assignment: CDR1 GTSNPN and CDR2 SVGIG (reference sequence). V shed 2 bases and J shed 3 bases, with 20 bases lying between them. The CDR3 here is CAWSTIARSVGYNEQFF. CDR3 sequence (DNA): TGTGCCTGGAGTACGATAGCACGATCCGTAGGCTACAATGAGCAGTTCTTC.

The rearrangement joins TRBV7-9 to TRBJ1-1; D ambiguous. The V end lost 5 bases, the J end lost 3 bases, and 13 bases lay between the germline ends. Germline V gene lookup returns CDR1 SEHNR and CDR2 FQNEAQ (reference sequence). This CDR3 has 14 residues. CDR3 sequence: CASSQMTLDTEAFF. CDR3 nucleotides: TGTGCCAGCAGCCAAATGACACTTGACACTGAAGCTTTCTTT.

The chain joins TRBV30 to TRBJ1-2; TRBD1 aligns across 8 bases. After removal of 5 bases from V and 8 bases from J, the junction contained 10 bases not matched to a gene. Germline lookup yields CDR1 GTSNPN and CDR2 SVGIG (reference sequence). CDR3 length equals 13 residues. The CDR3 loop reads CAWGQGINWGYTF. The CDR3 nucleotides are TGTGCCTGGGGACAGGGAATAAACTGGGGCTACACCTTC.

The gene calls are TRBV2 and TRBJ2-6, with D perhaps given as TRBD1 or TRBD2 (5 bases each). This CDR3 contains 15 residues. Germline lookup yields CDR1 SNHLY and CDR2 FYNNEI. V dropped 5 bases and J dropped 4 bases, with 12 bases sitting between them. The CDR3 region is CASSPGPSGANVLTF. The CDR3 nucleotides read TGTGCCAGCAGTCCGGGGCCGTCCGGGGCCAACGTCCTGACTTTC.

This rearrangement joins TRBV18 to TRBJ2-5; tentative D call: TRBD2 (6 bases). Germline V lookup: CDR1 KGHSH, CDR2 LQKENI. Trimming took off 6 bases at V and 7 bases at J, with 24 bases between the two ends. This CDR3 is built from 16 residues. DNA for the CDR3: TGTGCCAGCTCCCCCCCAGGACTATCTCAGAAGGGGACCCAGTACTTC. Translation gives CASSPPGLSQKGTQYF.

The chain links TRBV11-3 to TRBJ2-1, with D tentatively TRBD2 (6 bases). Germline CDR1 and CDR2: SGHNT and YENEEA. This CDR3 has 14 residues. Trimming took off 4 bases at V and 8 bases at J, with 15 bases between the two ends. CDR3: CASSSGDSRDEQFF. CDR3 DNA: TGTGCCAGCAGCTCGGGGGACTCTCGGGATGAGCAGTTCTTC. The whole variable domain, remainder taken from reference TRBV11-3 and TRBJ2-1, is EAGVVQSPRYKIIEKKQPVAFWCNPISGHNTLYWYLQNLGQGPELLIRYENEEAVDDSQLPKDRFSAERLKGVDSTLKIQPAELGDSAVYLCASSSGDSRDEQFFGPGTRLTVL.